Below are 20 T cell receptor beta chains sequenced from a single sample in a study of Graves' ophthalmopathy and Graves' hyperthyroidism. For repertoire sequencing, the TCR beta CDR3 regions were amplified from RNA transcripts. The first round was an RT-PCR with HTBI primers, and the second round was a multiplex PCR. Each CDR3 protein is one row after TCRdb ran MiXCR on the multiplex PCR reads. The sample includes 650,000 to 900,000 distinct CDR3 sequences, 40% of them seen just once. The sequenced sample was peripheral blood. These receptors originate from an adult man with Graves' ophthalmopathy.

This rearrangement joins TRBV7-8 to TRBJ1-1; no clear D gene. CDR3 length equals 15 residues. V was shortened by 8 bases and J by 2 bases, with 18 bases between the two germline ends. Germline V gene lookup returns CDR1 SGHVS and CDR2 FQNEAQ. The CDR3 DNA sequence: TGTGCCAGCTCACTCAACATGGGAGGTAACACTGAAGCTTTCTTT. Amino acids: CASSLNMGGNTEAFF. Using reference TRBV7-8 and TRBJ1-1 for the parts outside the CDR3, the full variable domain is GAGVSQSPRYKVAKRGQDVALRCDPISGHVSLFWYQQALGQGPEFLTYFQNEAQLDKSGLPSDRFFAERPEGSVSTLKIQRTQQEDSAVYLCASSLNMGGNTEAFFGQGTRLTVV.

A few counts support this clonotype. The CDR3 protein is CASSQTGGAQPQHF. The CDR3 nucleotides are TGTGCCAGCAGCCAAACAGGGGGCGCGCAGCCCCAGCATTTT. The chain links TRBV24-1 to TRBJ1-5; 9 bases fit TRBD1. This CDR3 contains 14 residues. Germline V gene sequence: CDR1 KGHDR, CDR2 SFDVKD. V shed 11 bases and J 7 bases; nucleotides not matched to a gene: 11.

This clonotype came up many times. CDR3 amino acids: CSARTETQYF. Here the CDR3 DNA reads TGCAGTGCCCGGACGGAGACCCAGTACTTC. The genes are TRBV20-1 and TRBJ2-5, with no clear D. The CDR3 spans 10 residues. V was cut by 6 bases and J by 5 bases, with 7 bases left in between. Germline CDR1 reads DFQATT; CDR2 reads SNEGSKA (reference sequence).

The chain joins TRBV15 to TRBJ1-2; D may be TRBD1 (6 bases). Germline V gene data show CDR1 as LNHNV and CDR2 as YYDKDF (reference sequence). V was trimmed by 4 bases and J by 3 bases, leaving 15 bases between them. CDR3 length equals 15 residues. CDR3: CATSKSGAFDYGYTF. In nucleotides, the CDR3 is TGTGCCACCAGCAAATCAGGGGCCTTTGACTATGGCTACACCTTC.

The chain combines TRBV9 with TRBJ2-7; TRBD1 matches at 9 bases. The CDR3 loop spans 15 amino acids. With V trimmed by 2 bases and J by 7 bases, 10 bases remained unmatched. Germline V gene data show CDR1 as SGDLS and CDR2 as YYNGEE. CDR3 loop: CASSVGTGSLREQYF. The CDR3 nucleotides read TGTGCCAGCAGCGTGGGGACAGGGTCCTTAAGGGAGCAGTACTTC.

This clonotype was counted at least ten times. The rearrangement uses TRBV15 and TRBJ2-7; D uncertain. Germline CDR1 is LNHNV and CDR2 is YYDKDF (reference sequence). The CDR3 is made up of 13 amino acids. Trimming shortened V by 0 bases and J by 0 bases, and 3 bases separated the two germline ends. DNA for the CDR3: TGTGCCACCAGCAGAGACAGCTCCTACGAGCAGTACTTC. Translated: CATSRDSSYEQYF.

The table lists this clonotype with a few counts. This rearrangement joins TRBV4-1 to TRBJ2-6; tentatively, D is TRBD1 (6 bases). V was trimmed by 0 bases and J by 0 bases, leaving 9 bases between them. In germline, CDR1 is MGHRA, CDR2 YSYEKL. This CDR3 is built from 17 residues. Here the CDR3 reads CASSQEDRPSGANVLTF. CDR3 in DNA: TGCGCCAGCAGCCAAGAGGACAGACCCTCTGGGGCCAACGTCCTGACTTTC.

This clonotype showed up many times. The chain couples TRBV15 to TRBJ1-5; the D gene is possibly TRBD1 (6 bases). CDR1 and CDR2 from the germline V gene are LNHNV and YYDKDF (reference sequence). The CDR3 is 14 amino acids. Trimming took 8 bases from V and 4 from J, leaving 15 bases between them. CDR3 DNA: TGTGCCACCCAAGACAGGAGGCGGAATCAGCCCCAGCATTTT. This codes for CATQDRRRNQPQHF.

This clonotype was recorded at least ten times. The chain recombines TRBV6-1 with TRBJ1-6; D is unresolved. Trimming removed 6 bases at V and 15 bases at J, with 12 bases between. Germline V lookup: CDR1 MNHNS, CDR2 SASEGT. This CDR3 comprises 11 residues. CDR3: CASSPPPILHF. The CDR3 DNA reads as TGTGCCAGCAGCCCTCCTCCTATCCTCCACTTT.

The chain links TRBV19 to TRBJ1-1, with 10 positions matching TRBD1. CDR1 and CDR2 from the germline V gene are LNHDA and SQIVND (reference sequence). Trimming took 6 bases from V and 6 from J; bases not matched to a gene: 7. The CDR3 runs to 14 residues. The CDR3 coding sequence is TGTGCCAGTAGGACGGGACAGGGGTGGCCTGAAGCTTTCTTT. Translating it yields CASRTGQGWPEAFF.

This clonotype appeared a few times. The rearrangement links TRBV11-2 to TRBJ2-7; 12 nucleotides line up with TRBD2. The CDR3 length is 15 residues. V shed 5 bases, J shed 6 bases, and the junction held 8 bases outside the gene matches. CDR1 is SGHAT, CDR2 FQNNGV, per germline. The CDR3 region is CASSPSGGAFSEQYF. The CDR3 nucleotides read TGTGCCAGCAGCCCTAGCGGGGGGGCTTTCTCCGAGCAGTACTTC.

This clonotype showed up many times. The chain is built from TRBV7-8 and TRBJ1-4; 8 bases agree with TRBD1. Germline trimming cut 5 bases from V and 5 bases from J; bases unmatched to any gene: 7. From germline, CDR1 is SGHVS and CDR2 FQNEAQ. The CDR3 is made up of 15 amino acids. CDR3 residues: CASSPRDRQNEKLFF. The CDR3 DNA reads TGTGCCAGCAGCCCAAGGGACAGGCAGAATGAAAAACTGTTTTTT.

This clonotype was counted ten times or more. CDR3 bases: TGTGCCAGCGGGCTAGGACTAGCGGGTTTCCAAGAGACCCAGTACTTC. As protein: CASGLGLAGFQETQYF. The chain is built from TRBV7-7 and TRBJ2-5; 11 nucleotides align to TRBD2. CDR1 is SSHAT, CDR2 FNYEAQ, per germline (reference sequence). Unmatched junction bases numbered 9, after V lost 8 bases and J lost 1 base. This CDR3 spans 16 amino acids.

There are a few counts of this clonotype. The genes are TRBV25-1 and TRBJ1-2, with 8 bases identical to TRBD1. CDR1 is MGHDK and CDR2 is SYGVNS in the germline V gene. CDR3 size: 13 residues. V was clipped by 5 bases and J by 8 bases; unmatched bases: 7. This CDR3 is CASSFAGGAGYTF. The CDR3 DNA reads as TGTGCCAGCAGTTTCGCAGGGGGCGCCGGCTACACCTTC.

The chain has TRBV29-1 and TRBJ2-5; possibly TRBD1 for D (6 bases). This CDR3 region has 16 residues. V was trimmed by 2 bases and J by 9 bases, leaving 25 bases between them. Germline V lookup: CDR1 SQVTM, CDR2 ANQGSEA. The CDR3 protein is CSVESVDSANTGAQYF. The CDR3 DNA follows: TGCAGCGTTGAAAGCGTGGACAGCGCGAACACCGGGGCCCAGTACTTC.

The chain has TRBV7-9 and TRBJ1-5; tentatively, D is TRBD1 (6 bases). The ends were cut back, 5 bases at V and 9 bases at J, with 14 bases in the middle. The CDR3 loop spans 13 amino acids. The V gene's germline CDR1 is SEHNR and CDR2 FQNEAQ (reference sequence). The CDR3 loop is CASSQTETGPQHF. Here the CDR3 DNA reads TGTGCCAGCAGCCAGACAGAGACAGGGCCCCAGCATTTT.

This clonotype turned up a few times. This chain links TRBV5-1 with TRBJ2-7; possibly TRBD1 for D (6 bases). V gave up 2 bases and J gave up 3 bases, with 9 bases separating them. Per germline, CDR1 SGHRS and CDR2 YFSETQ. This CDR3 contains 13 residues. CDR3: CASSLSTGYEQYF. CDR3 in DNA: TGCGCCAGCAGCTTATCGACAGGCTACGAGCAGTACTTC.

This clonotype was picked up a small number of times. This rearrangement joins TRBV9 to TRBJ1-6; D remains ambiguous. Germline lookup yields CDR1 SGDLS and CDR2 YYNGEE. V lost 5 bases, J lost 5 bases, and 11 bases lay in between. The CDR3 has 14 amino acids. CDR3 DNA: TGTGCCAGCAGTTTACAGAAGAATAATTCACCCCTCCACTTT. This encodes CASSLQKNNSPLHF.

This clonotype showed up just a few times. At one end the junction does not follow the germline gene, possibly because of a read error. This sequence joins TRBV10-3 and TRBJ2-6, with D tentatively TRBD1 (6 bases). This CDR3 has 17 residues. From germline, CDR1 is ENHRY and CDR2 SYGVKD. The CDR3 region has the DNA TGTGCCAGCAGTCAAGGACAGTCCCGCTCTGGGGCCAACGTCCTGACTTTC. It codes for CASSQGQSRSGANVLTF.

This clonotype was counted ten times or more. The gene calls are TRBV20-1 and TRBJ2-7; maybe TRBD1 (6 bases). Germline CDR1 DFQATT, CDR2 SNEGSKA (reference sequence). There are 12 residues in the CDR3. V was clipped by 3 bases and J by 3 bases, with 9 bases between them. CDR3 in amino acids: CSARDRDYEQYF. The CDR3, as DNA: TGCAGTGCTAGGGACAGAGACTACGAGCAGTACTTC.